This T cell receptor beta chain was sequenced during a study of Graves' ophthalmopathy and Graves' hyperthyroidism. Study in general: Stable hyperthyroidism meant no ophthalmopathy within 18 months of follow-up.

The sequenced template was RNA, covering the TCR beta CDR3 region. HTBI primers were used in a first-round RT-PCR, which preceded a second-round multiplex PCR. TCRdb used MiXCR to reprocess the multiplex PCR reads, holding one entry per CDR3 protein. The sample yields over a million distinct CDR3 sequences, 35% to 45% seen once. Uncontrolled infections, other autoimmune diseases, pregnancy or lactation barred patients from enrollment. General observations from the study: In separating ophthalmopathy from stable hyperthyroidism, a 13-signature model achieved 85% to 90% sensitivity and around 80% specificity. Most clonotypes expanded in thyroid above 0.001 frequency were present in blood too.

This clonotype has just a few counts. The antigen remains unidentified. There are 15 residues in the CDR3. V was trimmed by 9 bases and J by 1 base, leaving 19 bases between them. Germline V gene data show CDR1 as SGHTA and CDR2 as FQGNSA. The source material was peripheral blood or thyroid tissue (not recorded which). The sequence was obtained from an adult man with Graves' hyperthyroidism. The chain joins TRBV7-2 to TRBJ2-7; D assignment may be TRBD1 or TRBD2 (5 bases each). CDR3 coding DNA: TGTGCCAGTCGCTTCACGTGGGGGAAGTCCTACGAGCAGTACTTC. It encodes CASRFTWGKSYEQYF.